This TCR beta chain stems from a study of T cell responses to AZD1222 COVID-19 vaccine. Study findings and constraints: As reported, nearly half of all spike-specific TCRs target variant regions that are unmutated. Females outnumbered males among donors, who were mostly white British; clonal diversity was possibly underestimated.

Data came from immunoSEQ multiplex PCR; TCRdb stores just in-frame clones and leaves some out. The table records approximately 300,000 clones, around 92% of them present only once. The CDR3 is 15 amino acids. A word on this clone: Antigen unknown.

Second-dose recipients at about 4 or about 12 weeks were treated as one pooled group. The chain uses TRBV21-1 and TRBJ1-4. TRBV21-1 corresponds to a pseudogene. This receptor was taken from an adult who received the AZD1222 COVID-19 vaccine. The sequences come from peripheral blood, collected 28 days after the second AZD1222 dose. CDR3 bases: TGTGCCAGCAGCAAAGGGGGGAAGACTAATGAAAAACTGTTTTTT. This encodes CASSKGGKTNEKLFF.